This TCR beta chain emerged from a study of human versus mouse CDR3 diversity and MHC coevolution. About the study: Reportedly, immunoSEQ detects one in 200,000 T cells with minimized PCR bias.

This table comes from immunoSEQ multiplex PCR, and its TCRdb copy is limited to in-frame clones, with some not included. The sample lists tens of thousands of clones, around 93% seen once, with roughly 0.15% in the top ten. Looked up from germline, CDR1 is SGHRS and CDR2 is YFSETQ. The length of the CDR3 is 15 residues. V was pared by 4 bases and J by 3 bases, with 6 bases of the junction left unmatched. The J gene is TRBJ2-3, the V gene TRBV5-1; TRBD2 agrees at 9 bases. Input material: naive CD4+ T cells from blood. Subset given: CD45RO-negative CD62L-positive naive CD4 T cells. This clonotype originated in a person aged 30-70 years in good health. CDR3 nucleotide sequence: TGCGCCAGCAGCGTAGGGACTAGCACTACAGATACGCAGTATTTT. It yields the protein CASSVGTSTTDTQYF.